A single sample gave rise to the 23 T cell receptor beta chains below, sequenced in a study of tumor T cells in aggressive B-cell lymphoma. Repertoires were generated with immunoSEQ multiplex PCR, while TCRdb's copy carries only in-frame clones and drops some. The sample carries a few hundred clones, 98% recorded once. Sequencing input: tumor tissue. The receptors originated from an adult with diffuse large B cell lymphoma.

CDR3 loop: CASSLVQGLSYEQYF. CDR3 sequence (DNA): TGCGCCAGCAGCCTGGTACAGGGCCTCTCCTACGAGCAGTACTTC. V is TRBV4-3 and J is TRBJ2-7; D is possibly TRBD1 (6 bases). CDR3 size: 15 residues. Trimming removed 4 bases from V and 0 bases from J, with 13 bases in between. In germline, CDR1 is LGHNA, CDR2 YSLEER.

This chain links TRBV11-2 with TRBJ2-5, with D possibly being TRBD2 (7 bases). The J call is in doubt because the DNA end fits TRBJ2-7 better. This CDR3 is built from 15 residues. CDR1 SGHAT and CDR2 FQNNGV come from the germline V gene. Here the CDR3 DNA reads TGTGCCAGCAGCCTCTATGGGGGGGCAGCATACGAGCAGTACTTC. Amino acid sequence: CASSLYGGAAYEQYF.

This chain joins TRBV4-3 and TRBJ2-5; the D gene is possibly TRBD2 (7 bases). V was cut by 0 bases and J by 6 bases, with 20 bases left in between. Germline lookup yields CDR1 LGHNA and CDR2 YSLEER. CDR3 size: 17 residues. The CDR3: CASSQDRGGAIRKTQYF. The DNA for the CDR3 is TGCGCCAGCAGCCAAGATCGCGGGGGCGCGATTCGGAAGACCCAGTACTTC.

This rearrangement joins TRBV4-2 to TRBJ2-1, with 7 bases aligning to TRBD2. V lost 0 bases to trimming and J lost 3 bases; unmatched junction nucleotides: 5. The germline gives CDR1 LGHNA, CDR2 YNFKEQ. The CDR3 is 16 residues long. The CDR3 DNA is TGTGCCAGCAGCCAAGATCTGGGGGGGAACTACAATGAGCAGTTCTTC. This sequence encodes CASSQDLGGNYNEQFF.

The chain carries TRBV6-1 and TRBJ1-5, with D possibly being TRBD1 (5 bases). The V end lost 6 bases, the J end lost 0 bases, and 9 bases lay between the germline ends. The CDR3 consists of 14 residues. The V gene's germline CDR1 is MNHNS and CDR2 SASEGT. The CDR3 DNA is TGTGCCAGCAGGGACATCAATAGCAATCAGCCCCAGCATTTT. The encoded protein is CASRDINSNQPQHF.

Only a few counts were recorded for this clone. The chain employs TRBV30 and TRBJ1-1, with D unclear. From germline, CDR1 is GTSNPN and CDR2 SVGIG (reference sequence). Trimming cost V 4 bases and J 0 bases, with 15 bases left between them. This CDR3 is built from 15 residues. The CDR3 spells CAWTPFQLLNTEAFF. The CDR3 DNA reads TGTGCCTGGACCCCCTTTCAGTTGTTGAACACTGAAGCTTTCTTT.

The V and J genes are TRBV18 and TRBJ1-5; D unresolved. Germline values: CDR1 KGHSH, CDR2 LQKENI. The V end lost 1 base, the J end lost 2 bases, and 12 bases lay between the germline ends. CDR3 length: 16 residues. The CDR3 DNA sequence: TGTGCCAGCTCACCACAGGAGGGAGTTGGCAATCAGCCCCAGCATTTT. Translation gives CASSPQEGVGNQPQHF.

This sequence joins TRBV9 and TRBJ2-2; D perhaps matches TRBD1 (6 bases). This CDR3 contains 16 residues. Trimming left V 2 bases short and J 0 bases short, with 11 bases between. Looked up from germline, CDR1 is SGDLS and CDR2 is YYNGEE. CDR3 DNA: TGTGCCAGCAGCGTCTACAGGGTCCCGAACACCGGGGAGCTGTTTTTT. This codes for CASSVYRVPNTGELFF.

The J gene is TRBJ2-7, the V gene TRBV5-1; the match to TRBD2 covers 9 bases. V lost 3 bases and J lost 3; bases outside the gene matches: 4. The CDR3 has 14 amino acids. Germline V gene sequence: CDR1 SGHRS, CDR2 YFSETQ. The CDR3 sequence: CASSSSGVYYEQYF. DNA for the CDR3: TGCGCCAGCAGCTCTAGCGGGGTATACTACGAGCAGTACTTC.

The V and J genes are TRBV2 and TRBJ2-7; 7 bases map to TRBD2. V dropped 0 bases and J dropped 7; count of bases not matched to a gene: 3. Germline V lookup: CDR1 SNHLY, CDR2 FYNNEI. This CDR3 comprises 13 residues. This chain's CDR3 is CASSEAGLWEQYF. CDR3 nucleotides: TGTGCCAGCAGTGAAGCGGGACTATGGGAGCAGTACTTC.

The chain has TRBV2 and TRBJ2-1, with 8 bases fitting TRBD2. CDR3 size: 13 residues. Unmatched junction bases numbered 3, after V lost 4 bases and J lost 7 bases. Germline CDR1 SNHLY, CDR2 FYNNEI. The CDR3 region has the DNA TGTGCCAGCAGTGGGACTAGCTCTAATGAGCAGTTCTTC. Its translation: CASSGTSSNEQFF. The variable domain in full, completed from reference TRBV2 and TRBJ2-1, reads EPEVTQTPSHQVTQMGQEVILRCVPISNHLYFYWYRQILGQKVEFLVSFYNNEISEKSEIFDDQFSVERPDGSNFTLKIRSTKLEDSAMYFCASSGTSSNEQFFGPGTRLTVL.

The chain joins TRBV6-5 to TRBJ2-2; D might be TRBD2 (6 bases). This CDR3 has 14 residues. Germline assignment: CDR1 MNHEY and CDR2 SVGAGI. V lost 6 bases, J lost 7 bases, and 15 bases lay in between. In nucleotides, the CDR3 is TGTGCCAGCAGCCGGTTGGGAGGTTACGGGGAGCTGTTTTTT. Its translation: CASSRLGGYGELFF.

This CDR3 reads CASRWGRQNQETQYF. CDR3 bases: TGTGCCAGCCGTTGGGGCCGACAGAACCAAGAGACCCAGTACTTC. V and J are TRBV27 and TRBJ2-5, with D possibly matching TRBD1 (5 bases). The CDR3 consists of 15 residues. Deletions cut 8 bases from V and 0 bases from J, with 16 bases between. The V gene's germline CDR1 is MNHEY and CDR2 SMNVEV (reference sequence).

The chain joins TRBV4-2 to TRBJ2-3; 15 bases are a match to TRBD2. CDR1 is LGHNA and CDR2 is YNFKEQ in the germline V gene. This CDR3 region has 16 residues. The junction had 1 base not matched to a gene; V was cut back by 2 bases and J by 4 bases. CDR3 coding DNA: TGTGCCAGCAGCCAAAGGACTAGCGGGGGGGCAGATACGCAGTATTTT. This codes for CASSQRTSGGADTQYF.

The chain employs TRBV14 and TRBJ1-1, with 7 bases fitting TRBD1. Looked up from germline, CDR1 is SGHDN and CDR2 is FVKESK. The CDR3 has 15 amino acids. V lost 4 bases to trimming and J lost 4 bases; unmatched junction nucleotides: 9. The DNA of the CDR3 is TGTGCCAGCAGCCTTAGACAGGGTAGGGGCACTGAAGCTTTCTTT. The encoded protein is CASSLRQGRGTEAFF.

With respect to this clone: The junction departs from the called germline gene at one end, perhaps through a read error. The genes are TRBV5-1 and TRBJ2-7; D perhaps matches TRBD2 (5 bases). This CDR3 is 13 amino acids long. Germline values: CDR1 SGHRS, CDR2 YFSETQ. The CDR3 nucleotides read TGTGCCAGCAGCGCCTCGGCGGCGGGCGAGCAGTACTTC. It encodes CASSASAAGEQYF.

This clone was seen a single time. Germline and junction disagree at one end, which may indicate a read error. The chain combines TRBV15 with TRBJ1-4; TRBD1 is a possible D gene (5 bases). CDR3 size: 15 residues. Germline V CDR1 and CDR2: LNHNV, YYDKDF (reference sequence). CDR3 nucleotides: TGTGCCACCAGTAGAGATAGGAGGGGCGGTGAAAAACTGTTTTTT. It codes for CATSRDRRGGEKLFF.

The V and J genes are TRBV6-5 and TRBJ2-7, with 8 bases matching TRBD2. The trim removed 8 bases at V and 1 base at J, leaving 4 bases unmatched. CDR1 and CDR2 (germline): MNHEY, SVGAGI. This CDR3 comprises 13 residues. As DNA, the CDR3 is TGTGCCAGCTGTCAGCGGGAGTCCTACGAGCAGTACTTC. It codes for CASCQRESYEQYF.

This clone was picked up one time. The chain employs TRBV27 and TRBJ1-1, with 9 bases that match TRBD1. Trimming took 5 bases from V and 10 from J; bases not matched to a gene: 8. This CDR3 region has 13 residues. The germline CDR1 and CDR2 sequences are MNHEY and SMNVEV (reference sequence). DNA for the CDR3: TGTGCCAGCAGTAGGGACAGGGACGACAGAGCTTTCTTT. Protein product: CASSRDRDDRAFF.

The gene calls are TRBV5-3 and TRBJ1-3; no clear D gene. TRBV5-3 is classed as an ORF, of uncertain function. There are 15 residues in the CDR3. Trimming cost V 2 bases and J 0 bases, with 9 bases left between them. The CDR3 bases are TGTGCCAGAAGCTTCTGTCTCAGCTCTGGAAACACCATATATTTT. This encodes CARSFCLSSGNTIYF.

CDR3 protein: CASRQRESYEQYF. CDR3 DNA sequence: TGTGCCAGCCGTCAGCGGGAGTCCTACGAGCAGTACTTC. The rearrangement uses TRBV6-5 and TRBJ2-5; 8 nucleotides agree with TRBD2. The J call may be incorrect, as the DNA end agrees better with TRBJ2-7. Germline values: CDR1 MNHEY, CDR2 SVGAGI. The CDR3 is made up of 13 amino acids.

This clone showed up just once. The genes are TRBV30 and TRBJ1-6; TRBD1 might be the D (5 bases). Per the germline V gene, CDR1 is GTSNPN and CDR2 is SVGIG (reference sequence). V was shortened by 0 bases and J by 7 bases, with 13 bases between the two germline ends. The CDR3 runs to 15 residues. CDR3: CAWSVELGGNSPLHF. In nucleotides, the CDR3 is TGTGCCTGGAGTGTAGAGTTGGGGGGGAATTCACCCCTCCACTTT.

The V and J genes are TRBV11-3 and TRBJ2-1, with 9 bases lining up with TRBD1. The V gene's germline CDR1 is SGHNT and CDR2 YENEEA. Germline trimming cut 2 bases from V and 9 bases from J; bases unmatched to any gene: 5. This CDR3 is built from 14 residues. CDR3 in amino acids: CASSLPDRGSEQFF. The CDR3 DNA reads TGTGCCAGCAGCTTACCGGACAGGGGATCTGAGCAGTTCTTC.